The clone carrying this TCR beta chain was counted a single time. Antigen unknown. An end of the junction differs from the germline gene, which may be a read error. Previously, flow cytometry had revealed CD8+CD57+ cell expansion in the patients chosen for sequencing. Patients had undergone no therapy by the time their blood was sampled. These data originate in a study of CD8+CD57+ T cells in acquired aplastic anemia. General study points: Significant differences in CD8+ Simpson's diversity were not observed between patients and controls. Some 29 CD8+ CDR3 sequences were shared between patients and controls.

The template used for profiling TCR beta VDJ and CDR3 was genomic DNA. TCRdb re-derived calls from the reads in MiXCR, one entry per CDR3 protein. The table records hundreds of thousands of distinct CDR3 sequences, approximately 79% of them present only once. The CDR3 sequence is 13 residues long. Germline-derived CDR1 and CDR2 are SNHLY and FYNNEI. Sequencing input: sorted CD4+, CD8+, or CD8+CD57+ T cells (not recorded which) from PBMCs. V is TRBV2 and J is TRBJ1-1; no reliable D call. The sequence was collected from a human donor with aplastic anemia. The CDR3 region is CASGKGDTTTPFF. CDR3 DNA: TGTGCCAGCGGGAAAGGAGACACAACTACGCCTTTTTTT.